This TCR beta chain appears in the sequencing data of a study of breast tumors, draining lymph nodes, adjacent tissues. Study-level findings and limits: Data fit most tumor T cells coming from lymph node, expanding in tumor. Tumor T cell lymph node origin was a supported hypothesis, not proven.

This clonotype was seen repeatedly, ten times or more. What it binds is not known. The CDR3 length is 16 residues. Germline V gives CDR1 SGHTS, CDR2 YDEGEE. V was pared by 4 bases and J by 5 bases, with 21 bases between. Breast cancer patients provided tissue from their axillary draining lymph nodes. MiXCR, run by TCRdb on the multiplex PCR reads, gives a single entry per CDR3 protein. Of approximately 190,000 distinct CDR3 sequences listed, 31% are singletons. Sequences were obtained from axillary lymph node tissue. The receptor's source is a female donor with breast cancer. Some clones in this sample may be carry-over from other donors' samples. The rearrangement links TRBV5-8 to TRBJ2-5; no reliable D call. The CDR3 loop is CASSPRSARVMETQYF. In nucleotides, the CDR3 is TGTGCCAGCAGCCCTCGGTCAGCCCGCGTGATGGAGACCCAGTACTTC.